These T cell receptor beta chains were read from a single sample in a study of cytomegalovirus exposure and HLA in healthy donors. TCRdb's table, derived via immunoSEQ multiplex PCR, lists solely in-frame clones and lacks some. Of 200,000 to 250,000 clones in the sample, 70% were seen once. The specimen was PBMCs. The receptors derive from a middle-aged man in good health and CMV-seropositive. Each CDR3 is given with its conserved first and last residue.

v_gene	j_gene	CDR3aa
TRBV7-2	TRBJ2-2	CASSLVRLDTGELFF
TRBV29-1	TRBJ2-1	CSVEDRGSGYNEQFF
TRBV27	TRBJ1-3	CASSTGGSGNTIYF
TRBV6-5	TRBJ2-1	CASSPHRSFDEQFF
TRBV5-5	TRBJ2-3	CASSFSSGIRGDTQYF
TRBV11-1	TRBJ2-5	CASSLGETTGFSETQYF
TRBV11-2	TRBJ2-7	CASSTAGTGGRWKYF
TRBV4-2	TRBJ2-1	CASSQDILAGKSGEQFF
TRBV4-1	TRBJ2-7	CASSQAQGQREQYF
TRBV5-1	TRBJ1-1	CASSYGGGNTEAFF
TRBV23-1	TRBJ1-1	CASSQQVTLPPGSPMNTEAFF
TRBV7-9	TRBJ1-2	CASSFPPFYGYTF
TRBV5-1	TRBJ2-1	CASSFLQGGEQFF
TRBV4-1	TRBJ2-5	CASSQGGGEQYF
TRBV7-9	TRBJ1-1	CASSRTGNTEAFF
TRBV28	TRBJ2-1	CASTGDPIGGEQFF
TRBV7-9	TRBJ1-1	CASSLVLMNTEAFF
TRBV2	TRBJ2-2	CASSIERAPNTGELFF
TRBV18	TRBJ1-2	CASSPQGWNYGYTF
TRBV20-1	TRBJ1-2	CSAARYGYTF
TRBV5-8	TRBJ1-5	CASSLEGSEKQPQHF
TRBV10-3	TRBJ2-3	CAIGLAASTDTQYF
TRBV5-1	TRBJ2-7	CASSLEGQGAKDEQYF
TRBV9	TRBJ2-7	CASSVGPGDTAYEQYF
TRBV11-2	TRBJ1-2	CASSLEWTGGSGYTF
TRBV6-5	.	CATSPGQGPWDEQYF
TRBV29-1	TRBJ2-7	CSVRQGSSYEQYF
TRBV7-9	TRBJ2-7	CASSLATVREQYF
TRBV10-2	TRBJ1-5	CASSLPNQPQHF
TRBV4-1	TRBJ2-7	CASSPMTGMYEQYF
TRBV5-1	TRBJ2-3	CASSLQSQADTQYF
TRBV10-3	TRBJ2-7	CAISDSGGGLSSYEQYF
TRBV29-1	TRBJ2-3	CSVRPVSTDTQYF
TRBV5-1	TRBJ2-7	CASSFTGQGIYEQYF
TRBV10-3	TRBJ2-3	CAISESSGGALDTQYF
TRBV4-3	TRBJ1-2	CASSPGGGYYGYTF
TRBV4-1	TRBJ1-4	CASSPVGQPNEKLFF